Listed here are 8 T cell receptor beta chains from one sample, sequenced in a study of beta chain features in type 1 diabetes. Study results and caveats: A moderate, significant TCRB CDR3 shortening appeared in type 1 diabetes across four CD4+ subsets.

The investigators reverse transcribed all of the isolated RNA, so they sequenced expressed TCRB transcripts. Sequencing used immunoSEQ multiplex PCR; TCRdb keeps in-frame clones, though not all of them. The data contain hundreds of thousands of clones, over 12% of them singletons. Their recognized antigens are unknown. Material for sequencing was naive CD4+ T cells from blood. These receptors were obtained from a man younger than 35 with type 1 diabetes.

This clone was observed a few times. The chain employs TRBV15 and TRBJ2-5, with D unresolved. V was pared by 3 bases and J by 2 bases, with 7 bases between. Germline loops: CDR1 LNHNV, CDR2 YYDKDF (reference sequence). The CDR3 is 13 amino acids. The CDR3 coding sequence is TGTGCCACCAGCAGGGACGCACAAGAGACCCAGTACTTC. It encodes CATSRDAQETQYF. Full variable domain (outside the CDR3, taken from reference TRBV15 and TRBJ2-5): DAMVIQNPRYQVTQFGKPVTLSCSQTLNHNVMYWYQQKSSQAPKLLFHYYDKDFNNEADTPDNFQSRRPNTSFCFLDIRSPGLGDTAMYLCATSRDAQETQYFGPGTRLLVL.

The sample holds a few counts of this clone. The chain combines TRBV6-6 with TRBJ1-1; D is uncertain. The CDR3 runs 16 residues. The germline V gene has CDR1 MNHNY and CDR2 SVGAGI (reference sequence). V shed 2 bases and J shed 0 bases, with 13 bases lying between them. CDR3 DNA: TGTGCCAGCAGTTACCCCTCAAAAGGGCTGAACACTGAAGCTTTCTTT. It is translated as CASSYPSKGLNTEAFF.

This chain joins TRBV10-3 and TRBJ2-4; TRBD1 matches at 7 bases. The V segment lost 3 bases and the J segment 1 base; nucleotides outside the gene matches: 9. CDR1 is ENHRY, CDR2 SYGVKD, per germline. The CDR3 length is 17 residues. CDR3 loop: CAISEPYRGEAKNIQYF. The CDR3 DNA reads TGTGCCATCAGTGAACCGTACAGGGGTGAGGCCAAAAACATTCAGTACTTC.

The chain links TRBV27 to TRBJ1-2; D is ambiguous. Germline CDR1 reads MNHEY; CDR2 reads SMNVEV (reference sequence). V shed 5 bases and J shed 2 bases, with 12 bases lying between them. CDR3 length equals 14 residues. This CDR3 is CASSLLRGNYGYTF. CDR3 nucleotide sequence: TGTGCCAGCAGTCTACTGCGGGGAAACTATGGCTACACCTTC.

This clone was seen only a few times. This chain joins TRBV5-1 and TRBJ1-3; tentative D call: TRBD1 (6 bases). Germline loops: CDR1 SGHRS, CDR2 YFSETQ. V was trimmed by 4 bases and J by 2 bases, leaving 13 bases between them. The CDR3 is made up of 15 amino acids. The CDR3 spells CASSPRGAAGNTIYF. In DNA form, the CDR3 reads TGCGCCAGCAGCCCCAGGGGAGCAGCTGGAAACACCATATATTTT.

V and J are TRBV29-1 and TRBJ1-4; D remains unclear. Germline lookup yields CDR1 SQVTM and CDR2 ANQGSEA. This CDR3 comprises 12 residues. V lost 6 bases to trimming and J lost 4 bases, with 9 bases between them. The CDR3 DNA is TGCAGCGTGTCCAGTGTTAATGAAAAACTGTTTTTT. As protein: CSVSSVNEKLFF.

The gene calls are TRBV30 and TRBJ2-7; 10 bases fit TRBD2. V was pared by 3 bases and J by 3 bases, with 8 bases of the junction left unmatched. Looked up from germline, CDR1 is GTSNPN and CDR2 is SVGIG (reference sequence). This CDR3 is 15 amino acids long. In nucleotides, the CDR3 is TGTGCCTGGAGAGCCAGCGGGAGGGCCAGCTACGAGCAGTACTTC. Translating gives CAWRASGRASYEQYF.

This clone has a handful of counts. V usage is TRBV25-1 and J usage is TRBJ1-5; TRBD1 might be the D (5 bases). Germline V CDR1 and CDR2: MGHDK, SYGVNS. Between the trimmed V and J ends, which lost 5 bases and 0 bases, there was a span of 8 bases. CDR3 length: 14 amino acids. The CDR3 DNA sequence: TGTGCCAGCAGTAGACAGACTAGCAATCAGCCCCAGCATTTT. Protein product: CASSRQTSNQPQHF.